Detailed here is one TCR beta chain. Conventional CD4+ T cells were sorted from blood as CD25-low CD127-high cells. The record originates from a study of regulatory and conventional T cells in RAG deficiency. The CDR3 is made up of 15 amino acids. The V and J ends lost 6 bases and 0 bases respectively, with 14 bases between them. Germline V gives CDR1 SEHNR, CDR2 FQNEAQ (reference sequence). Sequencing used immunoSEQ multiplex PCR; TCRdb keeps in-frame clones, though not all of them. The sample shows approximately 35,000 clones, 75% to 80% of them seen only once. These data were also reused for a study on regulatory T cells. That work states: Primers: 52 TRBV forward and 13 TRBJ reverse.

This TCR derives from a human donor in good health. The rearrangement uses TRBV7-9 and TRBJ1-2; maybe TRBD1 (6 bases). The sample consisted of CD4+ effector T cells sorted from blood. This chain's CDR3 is CASRAGAGANYGYTF. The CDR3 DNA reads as TGTGCCAGCAGGGCCGGGGCAGGGGCTAACTATGGCTACACCTTC.